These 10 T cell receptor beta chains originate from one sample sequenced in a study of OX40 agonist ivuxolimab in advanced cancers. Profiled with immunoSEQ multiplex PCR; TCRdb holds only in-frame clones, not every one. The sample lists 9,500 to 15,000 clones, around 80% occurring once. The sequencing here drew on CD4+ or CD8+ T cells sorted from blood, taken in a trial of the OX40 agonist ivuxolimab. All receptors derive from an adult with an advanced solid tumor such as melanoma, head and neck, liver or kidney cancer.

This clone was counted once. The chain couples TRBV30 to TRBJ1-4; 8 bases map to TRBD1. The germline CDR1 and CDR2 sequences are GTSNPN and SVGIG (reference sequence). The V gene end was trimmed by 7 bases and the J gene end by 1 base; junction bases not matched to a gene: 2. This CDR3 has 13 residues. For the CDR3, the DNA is TGTGCCTTCGACAGGGGAACTAATGAAAAACTGTTTTTT. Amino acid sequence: CAFDRGTNEKLFF. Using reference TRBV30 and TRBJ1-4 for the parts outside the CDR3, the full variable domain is SQTIHQWPATLVQPVGSPLSLECTVEGTSNPNLYWYRQAAGRGLQLLFYSVGIGQISSEVPQNLSASRPQDRQFILSSKKLLLSDSGFYLCAFDRGTNEKLFFGSGTQLSVL.

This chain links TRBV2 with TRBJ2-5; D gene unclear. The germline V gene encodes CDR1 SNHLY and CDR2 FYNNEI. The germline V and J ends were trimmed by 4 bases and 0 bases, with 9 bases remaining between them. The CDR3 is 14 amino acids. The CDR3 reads CASSAMADQETQYF. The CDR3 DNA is TGTGCCAGCAGTGCGATGGCGGACCAAGAGACCCAGTACTTC.

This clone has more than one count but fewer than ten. This CDR3 reads CASSLEAGLAVETSYNEQFF. In nucleotides, the CDR3 is TGTGCCAGCAGCTTAGAGGCGGGACTAGCGGTTGAAACCTCCTACAATGAGCAGTTCTTC. The V call is TRBV7-6, the J call TRBJ2-1; 11 bases align to TRBD2. The V gene's germline CDR1 is SGHVS and CDR2 FNYEAQ. V shed 1 base and J 0 bases; nucleotides not matched to a gene: 11. The CDR3 length is 20 residues. The whole variable domain, filled in from reference TRBV7-6 and TRBJ2-1, reads GAGVSQSPRYKVTKRGQDVALRCDPISGHVSLYWYRQALGQGPEFLTYFNYEAQQDKSGLPNDRFSAERPEGSISTLTIQRTEQRDSAMYRCASSLEAGLAVETSYNEQFFGPGTRLTVL.

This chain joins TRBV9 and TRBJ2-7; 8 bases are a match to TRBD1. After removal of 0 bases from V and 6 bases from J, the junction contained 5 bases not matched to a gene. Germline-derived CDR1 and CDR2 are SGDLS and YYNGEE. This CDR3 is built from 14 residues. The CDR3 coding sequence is TGTGCCAGCAGCGTAGCCCAGGGGGCAGGCGAGCAGTACTTC. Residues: CASSVAQGAGEQYF.

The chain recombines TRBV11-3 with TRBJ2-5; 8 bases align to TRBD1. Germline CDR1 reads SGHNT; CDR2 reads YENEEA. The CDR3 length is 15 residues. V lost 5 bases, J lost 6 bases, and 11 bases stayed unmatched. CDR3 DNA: TGTGCCAGCAGCCCGAGGGACAGGAGGAGGAAGACCCAGTACTTC. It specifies CASSPRDRRRKTQYF.

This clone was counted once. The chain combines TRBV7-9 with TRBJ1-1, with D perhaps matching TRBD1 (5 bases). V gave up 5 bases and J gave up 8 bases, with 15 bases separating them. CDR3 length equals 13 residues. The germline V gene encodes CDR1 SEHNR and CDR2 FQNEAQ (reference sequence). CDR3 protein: CASSHEVGREAFF. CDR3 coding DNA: TGTGCCAGCAGCCACGAGGTGGGGCGCGAAGCTTTCTTT.

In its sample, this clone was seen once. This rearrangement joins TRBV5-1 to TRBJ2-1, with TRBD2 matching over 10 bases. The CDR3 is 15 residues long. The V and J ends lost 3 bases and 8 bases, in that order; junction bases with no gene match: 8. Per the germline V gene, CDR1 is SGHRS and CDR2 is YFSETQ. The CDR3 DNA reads TGCGCCAGCAGCTACCTAGCGGGAGACTTGGATGAGCAGTTCTTC. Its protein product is CASSYLAGDLDEQFF.

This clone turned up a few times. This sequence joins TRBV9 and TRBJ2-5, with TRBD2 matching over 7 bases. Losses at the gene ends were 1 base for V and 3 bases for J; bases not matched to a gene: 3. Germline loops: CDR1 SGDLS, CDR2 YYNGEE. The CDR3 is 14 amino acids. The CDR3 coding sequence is TGTGCCAGCAGCGTAACCGGGACTAAAGAGACCCAGTACTTC. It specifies CASSVTGTKETQYF.

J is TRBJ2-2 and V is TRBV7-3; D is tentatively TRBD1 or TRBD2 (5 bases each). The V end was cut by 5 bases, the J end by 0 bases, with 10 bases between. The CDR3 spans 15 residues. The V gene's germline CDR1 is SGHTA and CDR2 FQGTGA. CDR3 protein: CASSPRGANTGELFF. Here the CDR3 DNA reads TGTGCCAGCAGCCCACGGGGCGCGAACACCGGGGAGCTGTTTTTT.

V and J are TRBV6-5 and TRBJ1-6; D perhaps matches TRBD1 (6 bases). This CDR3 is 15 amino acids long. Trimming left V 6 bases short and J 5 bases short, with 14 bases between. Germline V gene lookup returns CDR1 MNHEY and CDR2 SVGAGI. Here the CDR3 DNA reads TGTGCCAGCAGGGAACGGACAGTAGATAATTCACCCCTCCACTTT. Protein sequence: CASRERTVDNSPLHF.